These T cell receptor beta chains were read from a single sample in a study of shared clonotypes between healthy human individuals. TCRdb keeps only in-frame clones here, not all; method: immunoSEQ multiplex PCR. Among millions of clones listed, about 92% were seen once. Sequenced: naive CD8+ T cells from PBMCs. All receptors come from a man between 18 and 35 years old in good health. Some clones in this sample may be carry-over from other donors' samples. The CDR3 runs from the conserved cysteine through the conserved F or W. A D gene is named only where the DNA matches it firmly. Expanded clones get a size class; other rows say once, few or many, or leave the size out.

V,size,J,D,CDR3,DNA
TRBV2,-,TRBJ2-1,-,CASSESAGHEQFF,TGTGCCAGCAGTGAAAGCGCCGGCCATGAGCAGTTCTTC
TRBV5-5,-,TRBJ2-7,-,CASSWRDGGYEQYF,TGTGCCAGCAGCTGGAGGGACGGAGGCTACGAGCAGTACTTC
TRBV2,once,TRBJ1-4,-,CASSGTPEGTNEKLFF,TGTGCCAGCAGTGGGACGCCGGAGGGCACTAATGAAAAACTGTTTTTT
TRBV5-1,-,TRBJ1-1,-,CASSWTEPMNTEAFF,TGCGCCAGCAGCTGGACCGAGCCCATGAACACTGAAGCTTTCTTT
TRBV7-9,-,TRBJ1-1,-,CASTRPSGNPNTEAFF,TGTGCCAGCACCCGTCCGTCAGGGAATCCGAACACTGAAGCTTTCTTT
TRBV7-8,-,TRBJ2-1,-,CASTHPPNEQFF,TGTGCCAGCACCCACCCTCCGAATGAGCAGTTCTTC
TRBV5-1,-,TRBJ2-7,-,CASSLAPGSGSYEQYF,TGCGCCAGCAGCTTGGCGCCGGGGAGTGGCTCCTACGAGCAGTACTTC
TRBV6-6,-,TRBJ2-5,-,CASGPGPQETQYF,TGTGCCAGCGGCCCGGGACCCCAAGAGACCCAGTACTTC
TRBV27,once,TRBJ2-7,-,CASSLGSRYEQYF,TGTGCCAGCAGTCTGGGGTCTCGGTACGAGCAGTACTTC
TRBV14,-,TRBJ2-1,-,CASSQYPTPYNEQFF,TGTGCCAGCAGCCAGTACCCAACCCCCTACAATGAGCAGTTCTTC
TRBV27,-,TRBJ1-3,TRBD1,CASSPLFQGQAELGSGNTIYF,TGTGCCAGCAGCCCCTTATTCCAAGGACAGGCTGAACTAGGCTCTGGAAACACCATATATTTT
TRBV4-2,-,TRBJ2-7,-,CASSQDRLREQYF,TGTGCCAGCAGCCAAGATAGACTCCGCGAGCAGTACTTC
TRBV29-1,few,TRBJ1-1,TRBD1,CSVKTGPEAFF,TGCAGCGTCAAGACAGGGCCTGAAGCTTTCTTT
TRBV28,-,TRBJ1-5,-,CASSLGSNQPQHF,TGTGCCAGCAGTTTGGGATCTAATCAGCCCCAGCATTTT
TRBV19,-,TRBJ2-2,TRBD2,CASSIIAGAGAGELFF,TGTGCCAGTAGTATAATAGCGGGAGCCGGCGCCGGGGAGCTGTTTTTT
TRBV5-8,-,TRBJ2-2,TRBD2,CASSLHPGLALYLGELFF,TGTGCCAGCAGCTTGCATCCGGGACTAGCGCTGTATTTGGGGGAGCTGTTTTTT
TRBV5-5,-,TRBJ2-2,-,CASSSEPYRANTGELFF,TGTGCCAGCAGCTCTGAACCTTACAGGGCGAACACCGGGGAGCTGTTTTTT
TRBV4-1,-,TRBJ2-7,TRBD2,CASSPQGTSGPLAYEQYF,TGCGCCAGCAGCCCGCAGGGGACTAGCGGGCCTCTAGCCTACGAGCAGTACTTC
TRBV7-8,-,TRBJ1-1,-,CASSLEEIYTEAFF,TGTGCCAGCAGCTTAGAGGAGATCTACACTGAAGCTTTCTTT
TRBV6-1,-,TRBJ1-2,-,CASSPGSYGYTF,TGTGCCAGCAGCCCAGGGTCGTATGGCTACACCTTC
TRBV4-3,once,TRBJ2-1,-,CASSQESAGEDEQFF,TGCGCCAGCAGCCAAGAATCGGCCGGCGAAGATGAGCAGTTCTTC
TRBV25-1,-,TRBJ2-2,TRBD1,CASGQGAFTGELFF,TGTGCCAGCGGTCAGGGGGCATTCACCGGGGAGCTGTTTTTT
TRBV28,-,TRBJ1-2,-,CASSFPADYGYTF,TGTGCCAGCAGTTTCCCGGCTGACTATGGCTACACCTTC
TRBV4-1,-,TRBJ2-5,-,CASNNVLESQETQYF,TGCGCCAGCAATAACGTACTTGAATCACAAGAGACCCAGTACTTC
TRBV29-1,-,TRBJ1-1,-,CSAWGGTEAFF,TGCAGCGCCTGGGGGGGGACTGAAGCTTTCTTT
TRBV29-1,-,TRBJ1-1,-,CSVHDSTNTEAFF,TGCAGCGTTCACGACAGCACGAACACTGAAGCTTTCTTT
TRBV10-1,-,TRBJ2-5,TRBD2,CASSGTSGRDQETQYF,TGCGCCAGCAGTGGGACTAGCGGGAGGGACCAAGAGACCCAGTACTTC
TRBV27,-,TRBJ2-2,-,CARGPGELFF,TGTGCCAGAGGACCCGGGGAGCTGTTTTTT
TRBV7-8,-,TRBJ1-4,-,CASSPYLVSTNEKLFF,TGTGCCAGCAGTCCCTATTTAGTTTCAACTAATGAAAAACTGTTTTTT
TRBV15,-,TRBJ1-1,TRBD1,CATSRDPGQGILNTEAFF,TGTGCCACCAGCAGAGATCCGGGACAGGGGATTTTGAACACTGAAGCTTTCTTT
TRBV19,-,TRBJ1-2,-,CASSTDIPRYGYTF,TGTGCCAGTAGTACGGACATCCCTAGGTATGGCTACACCTTC
TRBV7-9,-,TRBJ2-1,-,CASSLGLARYNEQFF,TGTGCCAGCAGCTTAGGGCTAGCGAGATACAATGAGCAGTTCTTC
TRBV6-6,-,TRBJ1-1,-,CASSSIQGWNTEAFF,TGTGCCAGCAGTTCCATCCAAGGATGGAACACTGAAGCTTTCTTT
TRBV27,-,TRBJ2-1,TRBD2,CASSFRSGRADNEQFF,TGTGCCAGCAGTTTCCGTAGCGGGAGGGCCGACAATGAGCAGTTCTTC
TRBV30,few,TRBJ1-1,-,CAWSVAVNTEAFF,TGTGCCTGGAGTGTAGCCGTGAACACTGAAGCTTTCTTT
TRBV5-1,-,TRBJ2-1,-,CASSLGPYNEQFF,TGCGCCAGCAGCTTGGGACCCTACAATGAGCAGTTCTTC
TRBV4-1,once,TRBJ1-2,-,CASSQGAGSSPSLYGYTF,TGCGCCAGCAGCCAAGGGGCAGGCTCCTCTCCCTCCCTATATGGCTACACCTTC
TRBV4-1,-,TRBJ2-7,-,CASSPLMGRGVLYEQYF,TGCGCCAGCAGCCCACTGATGGGCCGGGGCGTACTCTACGAGCAGTACTTC
TRBV27,-,TRBJ2-2,-,CASSFGRPGELFF,TGTGCCAGCAGTTTTGGCAGGCCCGGGGAGCTGTTTTTT
TRBV28,-,TRBJ2-1,TRBD2,CASSTAGGFKLYNEQFF,TGTGCCAGCAGCACAGCGGGAGGATTTAAGTTGTACAATGAGCAGTTCTTC
TRBV7-3,-,TRBJ2-3,TRBD2,CASSLTGRAADTQYF,TGTGCCAGCAGCTTAACCGGGAGGGCGGCAGATACGCAGTATTTT
TRBV9,-,TRBJ1-2,TRBD1,CASSDVTGGGGYTF,TGTGCCAGCAGCGACGTGACAGGGGGCGGAGGCTACACCTTC
TRBV6-5,-,TRBJ2-3,TRBD2,CASSYQVGGTQYF,TGTGCCAGCAGTTACCAGGTGGGGGGGACGCAGTATTTT
TRBV9,-,TRBJ2-3,TRBD2,CASSEAGLAFTDTQYF,TGTGCCAGCAGCGAGGCGGGACTAGCGTTCACAGATACGCAGTATTTT
TRBV5-5,-,TRBJ1-1,-,CASSPGPGPNTEAFF,TGTGCCAGCAGCCCAGGACCGGGACCGAACACTGAAGCTTTCTTT